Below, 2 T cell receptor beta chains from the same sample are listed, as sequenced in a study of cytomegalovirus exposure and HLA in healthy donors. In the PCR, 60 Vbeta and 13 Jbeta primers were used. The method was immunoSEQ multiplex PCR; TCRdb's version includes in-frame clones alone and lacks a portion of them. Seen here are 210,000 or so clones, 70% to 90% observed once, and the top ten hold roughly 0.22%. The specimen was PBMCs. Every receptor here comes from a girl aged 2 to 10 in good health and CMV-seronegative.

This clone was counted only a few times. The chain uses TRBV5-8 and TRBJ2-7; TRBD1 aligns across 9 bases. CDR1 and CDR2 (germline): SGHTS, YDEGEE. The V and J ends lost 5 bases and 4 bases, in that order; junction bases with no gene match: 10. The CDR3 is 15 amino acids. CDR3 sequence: CASRTPGTGKYEQYF. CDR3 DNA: TGTGCCAGCAGAACCCCCGGGACAGGGAAATACGAGCAGTACTTC.

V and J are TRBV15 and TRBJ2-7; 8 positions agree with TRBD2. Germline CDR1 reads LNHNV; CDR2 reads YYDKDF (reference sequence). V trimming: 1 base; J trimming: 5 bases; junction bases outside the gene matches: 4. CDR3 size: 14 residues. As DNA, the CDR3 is TGTGCCACCAGCAGAGCGGGACTAGAAGACGAGCAGTACTTC. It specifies CATSRAGLEDEQYF.